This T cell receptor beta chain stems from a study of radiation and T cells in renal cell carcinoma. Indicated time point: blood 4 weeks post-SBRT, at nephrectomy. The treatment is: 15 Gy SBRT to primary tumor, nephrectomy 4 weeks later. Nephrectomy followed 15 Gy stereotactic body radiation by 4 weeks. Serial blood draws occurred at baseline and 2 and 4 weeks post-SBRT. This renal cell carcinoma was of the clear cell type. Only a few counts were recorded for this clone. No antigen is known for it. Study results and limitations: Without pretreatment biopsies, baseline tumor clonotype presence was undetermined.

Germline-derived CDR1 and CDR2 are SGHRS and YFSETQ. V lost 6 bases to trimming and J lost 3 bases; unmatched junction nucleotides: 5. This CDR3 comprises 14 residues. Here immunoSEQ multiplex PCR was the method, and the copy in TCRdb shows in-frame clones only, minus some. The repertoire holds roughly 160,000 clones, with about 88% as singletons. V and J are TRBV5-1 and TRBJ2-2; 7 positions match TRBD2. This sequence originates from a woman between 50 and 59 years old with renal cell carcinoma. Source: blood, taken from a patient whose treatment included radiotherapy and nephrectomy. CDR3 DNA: TGCGCCAGCAACCCTAGCGGATACACCGGGGAGCTGTTTTTT. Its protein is CASNPSGYTGELFF.